Below are 20 T cell receptor beta chains sequenced from a single sample in a study of T cells and Merkel cell carcinoma outcomes. This table comes from immunoSEQ multiplex PCR, and its TCRdb copy is limited to in-frame clones, with some not included. The repertoire holds roughly 11,000 clones, roughly 96% seen once, with 0.8% to 0.95% in the top ten. Material for sequencing was tumor tissue from Merkel cell carcinoma. The receptors come from a human donor with Merkel cell carcinoma.

The chain uses TRBV5-1 and TRBJ2-1; TRBD1 might be the D (6 bases). V lost 0 bases and J 7 bases, leaving 11 bases between the germline ends. The CDR3 runs 14 residues. Germline V CDR1 and CDR2: SGHRS, YFSETQ. The CDR3 DNA sequence: TGCGCCAGCAGCTTGGCCCGCAGGGGTAATGAGCAGTTCTTC. It encodes CASSLARRGNEQFF.

The genes are TRBV7-2 and TRBJ2-5, with D possibly matching TRBD2 (6 bases). There are 15 residues in the CDR3. Trimming removed 5 bases from V and 4 bases from J, with 17 bases in between. CDR1 is SGHTA, CDR2 FQGNSA, per germline. The CDR3 loop is CASSAGPSPPETQYF. Here the CDR3 DNA reads TGTGCCAGCAGCGCGGGACCCTCGCCTCCAGAGACCCAGTACTTC.

CDR3 region: CAWRAPQGGNTIYF. The DNA for the CDR3 is TGTGCCTGGAGGGCGCCCCAGGGTGGAAACACCATATATTTT. The chain couples TRBV30 to TRBJ1-3, with D possibly matching TRBD1 (5 bases). The germline CDR1 and CDR2 sequences are GTSNPN and SVGIG (reference sequence). Trimming shortened V by 3 bases and J by 3 bases, and 12 bases separated the two germline ends. The CDR3 extends over 14 amino acids. The whole variable domain, remainder taken from reference TRBV30 and TRBJ1-3, is SQTIHQWPATLVQPVGSPLSLECTVEGTSNPNLYWYRQAAGRGLQLLFYSVGIGQISSEVPQNLSASRPQDRQFILSSKKLLLSDSGFYLCAWRAPQGGNTIYFGEGSWLTVV.

The chain joins TRBV18 to TRBJ2-1, with unresolved D. V gave up 2 bases and J gave up 9 bases, with 11 bases separating them. The germline gives CDR1 KGHSH, CDR2 LQKENI. The CDR3 consists of 13 residues. Here the CDR3 reads CASSPNQQVEQFF. The CDR3 DNA reads TGTGCCAGCTCACCAAATCAGCAGGTTGAGCAGTTCTTC.

This chain uses TRBV6-5 with TRBJ2-1; 12 nucleotides line up with TRBD2. V was clipped by 0 bases and J by 13 bases; unmatched bases: 7. This CDR3 is 15 amino acids long. From germline, CDR1 is MNHEY and CDR2 SVGAGI. Here the CDR3 reads CASSYSPSGREVQFF. The CDR3 nucleotides read TGTGCCAGCAGTTACTCGCCTAGCGGGAGGGAGGTACAGTTCTTC.

In DNA form, the CDR3 reads TGCGCCAGCAGCTTGGGGTGGGGGAACACCGGGGAGCTGTTTTTT. The encoded protein is CASSLGWGNTGELFF. The chain links TRBV5-1 to TRBJ2-2; D remains unclear. The CDR3 loop spans 15 amino acids. Germline assignment: CDR1 SGHRS and CDR2 YFSETQ. Trimming removed 0 bases from V and 1 base from J, with 7 bases in between.

V gene TRBV30 combines with J gene TRBJ1-3, with 7 bases matching TRBD1. The CDR3 spans 13 residues. J lost 3 bases, V lost 5 bases, and 4 bases had no gene match. Germline V CDR1 and CDR2: GTSNPN, SVGIG (reference sequence). CDR3 nucleotides: TGTGCCTGGGGGACAGCAATTGGAAACACCATATATTTT. Amino acids: CAWGTAIGNTIYF.

This chain joins TRBV30 and TRBJ2-7; 9 bases fit TRBD1. CDR1 is GTSNPN and CDR2 is SVGIG in the germline V gene (reference sequence). The CDR3 has 14 amino acids. Trimming removed 4 bases from V and 4 bases from J; junction bases left unmatched: 8. The CDR3 coding sequence is TGTGCCTGGACACAGGGGGCGGAACATTACGAGCAGTACTTC. It yields the protein CAWTQGAEHYEQYF.

The rearrangement uses TRBV11-2 and TRBJ2-3; unclear D gene. Trimming pared 1 base from V and 2 bases from J, leaving 10 bases between. CDR1 and CDR2 from the germline V gene are SGHAT and FQNNGV. This CDR3 is built from 15 residues. The CDR3 coding sequence is TGTGCCAGCAGCTTAGCCCCGACGACCACAGATACGCAGTATTTT. Protein sequence: CASSLAPTTTDTQYF.

The V gene is TRBV6-4, the J gene TRBJ1-3, with D uncertain. The length of the CDR3 is 18 residues. V was clipped by 0 bases and J by 0 bases, with 15 bases between them. Germline V lookup: CDR1 MRHNA, CDR2 SNTAGT. In DNA, the CDR3 is TGTGCCAGCAGTGACTCGACCCCAGGCCCTAGCTCTGGAAACACCATATATTTT. It is translated as CASSDSTPGPSSGNTIYF.

The chain is built from TRBV4-2 and TRBJ2-7; D possibly matches TRBD1 or TRBD2 (5 bases each). Germline V gene sequence: CDR1 LGHNA, CDR2 YNFKEQ. The CDR3 totals 16 residues. V gave up 0 bases and J gave up 6 bases, with 18 bases separating them. The CDR3 DNA follows: TGTGCCAGCAGCCAAGAAGCCGGGACCCCGTCCCTCGAGCAGTACTTC. This gives the protein CASSQEAGTPSLEQYF.

This clone came up a few times. The CDR3 region is CASSESTDTQYF. CDR3 DNA: TGTGCCAGCAGTGAGAGCACAGATACGCAGTATTTT. The rearrangement links TRBV6-5 to TRBJ2-3, with no clear D. Germline V gene sequence: CDR1 MNHEY, CDR2 SVGAGI. This CDR3 contains 12 residues. Between the trimmed V and J ends, which lost 5 bases and 0 bases, there was a span of 3 bases.

The chain has TRBV6-5 and TRBJ2-7, with no clear D. Looked up from germline, CDR1 is MNHEY and CDR2 is SVGAGI. V was pared by 2 bases and J by 3 bases, with 8 bases between. This CDR3 region has 13 residues. CDR3 amino acids: CASSYDGYYEQYF. The CDR3 DNA reads TGTGCCAGCAGTTACGACGGTTACTACGAGCAGTACTTC.

V gene TRBV4-1 combines with J gene TRBJ2-1; 9 bases are a match to TRBD2. Germline CDR1 and CDR2: MGHRA and YSYEKL. Trimming took 1 base from V and 7 from J; bases not matched to a gene: 8. The CDR3 covers 16 residues. CDR3 in DNA: TGCGCCAGCAGCCAAGTCTCTAGCGGGATGGATAATGAGCAGTTCTTC. Residues: CASSQVSSGMDNEQFF.

The chain couples TRBV10-3 to TRBJ2-7; D tentatively reads TRBD1 or TRBD2 (5 bases each). CDR1 ENHRY and CDR2 SYGVKD come from the germline V gene. Trimming pared 5 bases from V and 5 bases from J, leaving 13 bases between. The CDR3 spans 13 residues. The CDR3 loop reads CAISLGTGDEQYF. For the CDR3, the DNA is TGTGCCATCAGTCTAGGGACGGGCGACGAGCAGTACTTC.

V gene TRBV7-9 combines with J gene TRBJ2-7, with 7 bases lining up with TRBD1. With 6 bases clipped from V and 0 bases from J, the junction kept 5 bases outside the gene matches. Germline CDR1 and CDR2: SEHNR and FQNEAQ (reference sequence). There are 14 residues in the CDR3. The CDR3 sequence is CASRRTGSSYEQYF. The CDR3 DNA follows: TGTGCCAGCAGGAGGACAGGAAGCTCCTACGAGCAGTACTTC.

A single count supports this clone. This chain joins TRBV20-1 and TRBJ1-1; D not certain. The germline V and J ends were trimmed by 3 bases and 6 bases, with 5 bases remaining between them. There are 10 residues in the CDR3. Germline CDR1 reads DFQATT; CDR2 reads SNEGSKA (reference sequence). Here the CDR3 DNA reads TGCAGTGCTAGGACACCTGAAGCTTTCTTT. It yields the protein CSARTPEAFF.

The chain uses TRBV6-5 and TRBJ2-1; 8 nucleotides align to TRBD2. Germline V gene sequence: CDR1 MNHEY, CDR2 SVGAGI. Germline trimming cut 0 bases from V and 6 bases from J; bases unmatched to any gene: 7. This CDR3 comprises 16 residues. CDR3: CASSYSSGGGGNEQFF. CDR3 DNA sequence: TGTGCCAGCAGTTACTCTTCGGGAGGGGGGGGCAATGAGCAGTTCTTC.

CDR3 amino acids: CASSYPLNGTYEQYF. For the CDR3, the DNA is TGTGCCAGCAGTTACCCCTTAAACGGAACCTACGAGCAGTACTTC. The chain uses TRBV6-5 and TRBJ2-7; D is unresolved. The germline V gene encodes CDR1 MNHEY and CDR2 SVGAGI. This CDR3 spans 15 amino acids. The V and J ends lost 2 bases and 2 bases respectively, with 13 bases between them.

The rearrangement joins TRBV2 to TRBJ2-3, with D maybe TRBD1 (5 bases). V gave up 3 bases and J gave up 2 bases, with 12 bases separating them. In germline, CDR1 is SNHLY, CDR2 FYNNEI. This CDR3 spans 15 amino acids. CDR3 amino acids: CASSERQGLTDTQYF. In nucleotides, the CDR3 is TGTGCCAGCAGTGAGCGGCAGGGCCTCACAGATACGCAGTATTTT.